This T cell receptor beta chain emerged from a study of beta chain features in type 1 diabetes (dated by TCRdb to 2017 to 2018). Turning to the overall study: Mean age, gender distribution, total cell number and subset yield did not differ between patients and healthy donors. A total of around 110,000,000 sorted cells were examined across all samples, and a strong correlation was observed between cell number per subset and RNA yield. In the study, recently diagnosed type 1 diabetes patients and matched healthy donors were compared on the TCRB repertoires of their sorted circulating CD4+ T cell subsets. Regulatory and stem cell-like memory subsets were obtained from only 8 patients and roughly eight healthy donors, while naive and central memory subsets were obtained from all 30 or so donors. Study-level results and caveats: At VDJ recombination sites, patients with type 1 diabetes made fewer insertions and deleted more nucleotides, a pattern implying thymic rearrangement abnormalities. Because cDNA rather than genomic DNA was sequenced, highly expressing activated cells could have been over-represented, although no difference in activation and CD3 levels was found between groups. Shorter templates might be favored by PCR, yet because patient and control samples were amplified and corrected together, any such skew would affect both groups equally. Naive, central memory and regulatory TCRB repertoires appeared to be more alike among patients than among healthy donors. HLA sub-analyses involved small numbers of individuals, so any influence of HLA type on TCRB rearrangement remained unresolved. A moderate but significant shortening of TCRB CDR3 length was observed in type 1 diabetes patients in all four CD4+ subsets.

This clone came up many times. Its antigen target is currently unknown. Base qualities are missing; no much larger clone stands one base away. The entire amount of isolated RNA was reverse transcribed using the High Capacity cDNA Reverse Transcription Kit, so the sequenced TCRB transcripts were expressed ones. Deep immunoSEQ sequencing was applied to naive, central memory and regulatory T cell samples, giving an average of roughly 3.6 million total reads per sample. Sorted cells were lysed in RLT buffer, and RNA was extracted using DNase-treated RNeasy Micro or Mini kits according to cell number. Each cell subset was processed on its own to prevent cross-contamination, while patient and healthy donor samples were processed together. The immunoSEQ multiplex PCR was used to amplify TCRB sequences from cDNA, yielding 87-bp fragments that span the CDR3 region. The amplicons were sequenced using the Illumina HiSeq platform. For the original study's pipeline: Synthetic template baselines were used to correct PCR bias computationally, reads within Hamming distance 2 were collapsed together, and singletons that could not be merged were discarded. By aligning reads against IMGT, V, D and J genes, CDR3 length, and insertions or deletions at six rearrangement sites were assigned. Within each subset, clonotype counts were normalized to the number of sorted cells before true diversity and Gini coefficients were calculated with the tcR R package. The overlap coefficient, calculated on TCRB nucleotide sequences, was used to measure repertoire sharing. TCRdb re-hosts the immuneACCESS table, in-frame sequences only. Its copies lack some clones; in the studies checked, an unresolved V gene accounts for under half of them, and the cause for the rest is not known. From that table come the V and J calls and clone size; the DNA was used to work out D and trimming. A total of 100,000 to 150,000 clones appear in this sample, 9% of them only once. About 0.7% of the sample lies in the top ten.

There are 16 amino acids in the CDR3, from cysteine to phenylalanine inclusive. The entry retains the CDR3 DNA only, 48 bases that are in frame from base 1. For this chain, trimming is 5 bases at the V end and 4 bases at the J end, and the number of junction bases without a gene match is 5. CDR1 and CDR2, per the germline V gene (reference sequence), are SEHNR and FQNEAQ. Each donor gave one peripheral blood draw, averaging roughly 100 mL, which was collected into heparinised tubes. Naive, central memory, regulatory and stem cell-like memory CD4+ T cells were sorted on a BD FACSAria II using a panel including CD45RO, CCR7, CD25, CD127, CD95 and CD27. Purity was above 95% for every sorted population. PBMCs were separated immediately by Lymphoprep density gradient centrifugation and were stained directly, without being cultured. So that batch effects would be minimized, each experiment stained and sorted samples in pairs, pairing one healthy donor with one patient.

What was sequenced was central memory CD4+ T cells from blood. The chain was built from TRBV7-9 and TRBJ2-1; 13 middle bases align to TRBD2. This sequence was found in a man aged 25-40 years with type 1 diabetes. The CDR3 amino acid sequence is: CASSLGLAGEYNEQFF. The DNA reads TGTGCCAGCAGCCTCGGACTAGCGGGGGAGTACAATGAGCAGTTCTTC.